This T cell receptor (beta chain) was found in a study of cytomegalovirus exposure and HLA in healthy donors. About this clone itself: Its antigen is undetermined.

Broader study findings: Rarity held for most TCR sequences, but there were some public TCRs that occurred in many donors. In a later analysis, TCR beta V- and J-gene trimming showed a link to a missense DCLRE1C variant.

In the PCR, 60 Vbeta and 13 Jbeta primers were used. Here immunoSEQ multiplex PCR was the method, and the copy in TCRdb shows in-frame clones only, minus some. The sample holds about 140,000 clones, 65% to 70% seen once. The material sequenced was PBMCs. This receptor was taken from a young man in good health and CMV-seropositive.

This chain's CDR3 is CASSSRLADTGELFF. CDR3 nucleotide sequence: TGTGCCAGCAGCTCGCGCCTAGCGGACACCGGGGAGCTGTTTTTT. This chain joins TRBV7-6 and TRBJ2-2; 7 nucleotides agree with TRBD2. This CDR3 region has 15 residues. Germline V lookup: CDR1 SGHVS, CDR2 FNYEAQ. The V gene end was trimmed by 4 bases and the J gene end by 3 bases; junction bases not matched to a gene: 5.